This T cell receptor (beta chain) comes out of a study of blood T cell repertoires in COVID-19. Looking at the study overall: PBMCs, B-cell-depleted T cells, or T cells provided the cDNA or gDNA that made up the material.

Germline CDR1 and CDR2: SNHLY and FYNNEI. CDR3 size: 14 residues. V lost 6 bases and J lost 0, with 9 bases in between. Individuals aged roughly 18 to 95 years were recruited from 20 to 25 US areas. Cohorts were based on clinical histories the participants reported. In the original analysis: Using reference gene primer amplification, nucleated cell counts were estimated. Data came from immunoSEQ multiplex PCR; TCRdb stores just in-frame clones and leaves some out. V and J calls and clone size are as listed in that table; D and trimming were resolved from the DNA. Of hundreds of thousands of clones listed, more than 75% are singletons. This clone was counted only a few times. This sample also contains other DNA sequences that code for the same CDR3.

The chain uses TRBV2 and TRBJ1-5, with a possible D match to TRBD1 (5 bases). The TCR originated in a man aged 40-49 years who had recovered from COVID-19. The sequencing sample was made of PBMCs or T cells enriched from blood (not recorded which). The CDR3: CASSDSSSNQPQHF. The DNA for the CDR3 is TGTGCCAGCAGCGACAGTTCTAGCAATCAGCCCCAGCATTTT.